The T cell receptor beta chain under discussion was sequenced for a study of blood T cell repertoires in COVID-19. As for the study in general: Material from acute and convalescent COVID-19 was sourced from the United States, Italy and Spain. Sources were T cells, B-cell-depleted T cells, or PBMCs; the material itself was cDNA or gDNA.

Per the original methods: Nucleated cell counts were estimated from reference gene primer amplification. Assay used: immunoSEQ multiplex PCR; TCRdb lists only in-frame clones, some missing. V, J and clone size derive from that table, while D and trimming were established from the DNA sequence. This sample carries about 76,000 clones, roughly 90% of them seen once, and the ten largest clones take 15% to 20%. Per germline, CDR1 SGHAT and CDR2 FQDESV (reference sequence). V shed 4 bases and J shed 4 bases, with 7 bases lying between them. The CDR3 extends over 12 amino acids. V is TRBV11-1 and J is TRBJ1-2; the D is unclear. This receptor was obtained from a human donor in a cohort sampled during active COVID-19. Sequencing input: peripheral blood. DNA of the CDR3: TGTGCCAGCAGCTCTAGGAGCTATGGCTACACCTTC. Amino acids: CASSSRSYGYTF. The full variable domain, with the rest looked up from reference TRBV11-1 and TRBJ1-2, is EAEVAQSPRYKITEKSQAVAFWCDPISGHATLYWYRQILGQGPELLVQFQDESVVDDSQLPKDRFSAERLKGVDSTLKIQPAELGDSAMYLCASSSRSYGYTFGSGTRLTVV.